This T cell receptor beta chain was identified in a study of blood T cell repertoires in COVID-19. In terms of age and location, participants ranged from roughly 18 to 90 years and lived in 24 US areas. Each participant's cohort was designated according to participant-reported clinical history. In the 2 weeks before study entry, exposed participants met a COVID-19 case, which was PCR-confirmed or clinician-diagnosed. Original data processing: Scientists estimated how many nucleated cells there were by amplifying reference gene primers. Method: immunoSEQ multiplex PCR; TCRdb's copy keeps in-frame clones and lacks some. Clonal size and the V and J genes are those of that table, whereas D and trimming came from the DNA. The profile shows about 260,000 clones, approximately 90% of them singletons. The origin of this receptor is a man in his forties or fifties who had been exposed to COVID-19. Sample: PBMCs or T cells enriched from blood (not recorded which).

The CDR3, as DNA: TGTGCCAGCAGTGTTACAGCCTACGAGCAGTACTTC. Amino acids: CASSVTAYEQYF. The chain links TRBV28 to TRBJ2-7; no clear D. This CDR3 comprises 12 residues. Germline CDR1 reads MDHEN; CDR2 reads SYDVKM. Trimming removed 5 bases from V and 2 bases from J, with 7 bases in between. Complete variable domain (other parts from reference TRBV28 and TRBJ2-7): DVKVTQSSRYLVKRTGEKVFLECVQDMDHENMFWYRQDPGLGLRLIYFSYDVKMKEKGDIPEGYSVSREKKERFSLILESASTNQTSMYLCASSVTAYEQYFGPGTRLTVT.